The clone carrying this T cell receptor beta chain came up once. The data derive from a study of blood T cell repertoires in COVID-19. Unmatched junction bases numbered 7, after V lost 4 bases and J lost 7 bases. From germline, CDR1 is SGHDT and CDR2 YYEEEE. The CDR3 is 15 amino acids. Only in-frame clones appear in the TCRdb table, and some are missing; sequencing was by immunoSEQ multiplex PCR. The sample holds about 330,000 clones; about 90% are singletons and the top ten take about 0.93%. Ages ranged from about 18 to 100 years, with residence in approximately 25 US areas. This sequence joins TRBV5-6 and TRBJ2-7; TRBD2 matches at 14 bases. Sample: PBMCs or T cells enriched from blood (not recorded which). This clonotype originated in a woman between 25 and 40 years old who had recovered from COVID-19. CDR3 in amino acids: CASSPGLAGADEQYF. In DNA, the CDR3 is TGTGCCAGCAGCCCGGGACTAGCGGGGGCAGATGAGCAGTACTTC.